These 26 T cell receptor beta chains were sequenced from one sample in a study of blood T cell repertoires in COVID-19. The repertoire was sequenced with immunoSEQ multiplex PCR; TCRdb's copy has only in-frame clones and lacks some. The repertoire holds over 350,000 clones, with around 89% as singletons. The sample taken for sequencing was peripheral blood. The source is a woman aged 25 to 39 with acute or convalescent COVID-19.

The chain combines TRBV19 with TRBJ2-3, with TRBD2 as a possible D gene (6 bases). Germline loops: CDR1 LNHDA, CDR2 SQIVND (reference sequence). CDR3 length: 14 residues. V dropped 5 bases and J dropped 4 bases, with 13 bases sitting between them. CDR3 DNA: TGTGCCAGTAGTGGAGGGACGGGCCCAGATACGCAGTATTTT. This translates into CASSGGTGPDTQYF.

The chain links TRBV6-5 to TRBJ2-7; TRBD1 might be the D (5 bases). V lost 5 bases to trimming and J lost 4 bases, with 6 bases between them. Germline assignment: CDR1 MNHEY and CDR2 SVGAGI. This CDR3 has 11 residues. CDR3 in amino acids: CASSRGYEQYF. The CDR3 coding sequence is TGTGCCAGCAGTAGGGGTTACGAGCAGTACTTC.

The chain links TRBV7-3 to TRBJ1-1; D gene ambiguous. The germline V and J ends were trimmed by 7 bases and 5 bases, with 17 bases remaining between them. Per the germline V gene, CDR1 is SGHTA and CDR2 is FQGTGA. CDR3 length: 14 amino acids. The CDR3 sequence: CASTHCYSLTEAFF. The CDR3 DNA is TGTGCCAGCACACACTGCTACAGCCTAACTGAAGCTTTCTTT. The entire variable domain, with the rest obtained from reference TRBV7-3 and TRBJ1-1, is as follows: GAGVSQTPSNKVTEKGKYVELRCDPISGHTALYWYRQSLGQGPEFLIYFQGTGAADDSGLPNDRFFAVRPEGSVSTLKIQRTERGDSAVYLCASTHCYSLTEAFFGQGTRLTVV.

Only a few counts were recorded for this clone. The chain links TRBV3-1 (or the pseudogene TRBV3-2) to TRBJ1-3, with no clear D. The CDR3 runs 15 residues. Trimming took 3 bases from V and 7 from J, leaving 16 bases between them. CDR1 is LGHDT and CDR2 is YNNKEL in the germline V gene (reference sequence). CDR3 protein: CASSQADIDANTIYF. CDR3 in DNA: TGTGCCAGCAGCCAGGCCGACATAGACGCGAACACCATATATTTT.

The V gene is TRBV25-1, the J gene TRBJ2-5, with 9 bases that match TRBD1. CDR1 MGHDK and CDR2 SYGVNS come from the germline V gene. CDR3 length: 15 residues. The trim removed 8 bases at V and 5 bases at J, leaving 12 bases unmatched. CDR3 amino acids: CASGPGTGRMETQYF. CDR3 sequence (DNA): TGTGCCAGCGGACCCGGGACAGGGAGGATGGAGACCCAGTACTTC.

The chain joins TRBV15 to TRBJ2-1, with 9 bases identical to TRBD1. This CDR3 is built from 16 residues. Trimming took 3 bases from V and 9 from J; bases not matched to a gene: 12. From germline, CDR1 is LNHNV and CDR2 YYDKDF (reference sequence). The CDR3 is CATSSQHTGGGSEQFF. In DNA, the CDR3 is TGTGCCACCAGCAGCCAGCACACAGGGGGCGGAAGTGAGCAGTTCTTC.

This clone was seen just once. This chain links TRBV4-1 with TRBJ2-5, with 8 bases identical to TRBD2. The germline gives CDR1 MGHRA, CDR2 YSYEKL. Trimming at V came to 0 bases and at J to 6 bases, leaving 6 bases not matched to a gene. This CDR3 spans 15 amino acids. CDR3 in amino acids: CASSQERAGVQTQYF. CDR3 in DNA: TGCGCCAGCAGCCAAGAGCGAGCGGGGGTCCAGACCCAGTACTTC.

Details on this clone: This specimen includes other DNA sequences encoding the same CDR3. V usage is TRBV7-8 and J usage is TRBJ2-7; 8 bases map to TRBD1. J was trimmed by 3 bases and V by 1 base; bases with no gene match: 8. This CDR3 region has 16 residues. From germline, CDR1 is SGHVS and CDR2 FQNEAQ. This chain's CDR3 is CASSLGRTGNIYEQYF. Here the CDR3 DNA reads TGTGCCAGCAGCTTAGGAAGGACAGGGAATATCTACGAGCAGTACTTC.

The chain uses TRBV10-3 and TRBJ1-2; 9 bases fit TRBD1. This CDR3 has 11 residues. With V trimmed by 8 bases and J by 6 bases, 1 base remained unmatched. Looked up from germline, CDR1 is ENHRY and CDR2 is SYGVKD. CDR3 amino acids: CAIGQGNGYTF. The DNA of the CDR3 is TGTGCCATCGGACAGGGGAATGGCTACACCTTC.

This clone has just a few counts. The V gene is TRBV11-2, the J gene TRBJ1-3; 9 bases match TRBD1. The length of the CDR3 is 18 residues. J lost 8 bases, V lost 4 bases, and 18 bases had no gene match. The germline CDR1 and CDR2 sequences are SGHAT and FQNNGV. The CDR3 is CASSSNAWRDRDGDTIYF. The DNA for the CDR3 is TGTGCCAGCAGCTCAAATGCATGGCGGGACAGGGATGGGGACACCATATATTTT.

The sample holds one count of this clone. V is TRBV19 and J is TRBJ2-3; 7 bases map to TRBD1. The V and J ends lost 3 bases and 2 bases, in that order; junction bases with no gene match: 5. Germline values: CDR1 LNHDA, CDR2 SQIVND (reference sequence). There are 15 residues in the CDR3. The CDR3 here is CASSIGQAITDTQYF. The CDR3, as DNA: TGTGCCAGTAGTATTGGACAGGCGATCACAGATACGCAGTATTTT. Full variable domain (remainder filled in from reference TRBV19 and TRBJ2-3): DGGITQSPKYLFRKEGQNVTLSCEQNLNHDAMYWYRQDPGQGLRLIYYSQIVNDFQKGDIAEGYSVSREKKESFPLTVTSAQKNPTAFYLCASSIGQAITDTQYFGPGTRLTVL.

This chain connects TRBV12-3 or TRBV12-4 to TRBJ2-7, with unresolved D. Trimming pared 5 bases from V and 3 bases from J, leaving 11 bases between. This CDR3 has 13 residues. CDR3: CASSPSGHYEQYF. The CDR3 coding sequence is TGTGCCAGCAGTCCCAGTGGGCACTACGAGCAGTACTTC.

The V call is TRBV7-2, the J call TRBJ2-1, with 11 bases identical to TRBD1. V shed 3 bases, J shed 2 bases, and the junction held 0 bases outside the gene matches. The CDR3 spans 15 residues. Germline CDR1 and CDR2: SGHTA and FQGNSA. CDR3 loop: CASSLGQGAYNEQFF. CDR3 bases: TGTGCCAGCAGCTTGGGACAGGGGGCCTACAATGAGCAGTTCTTC.

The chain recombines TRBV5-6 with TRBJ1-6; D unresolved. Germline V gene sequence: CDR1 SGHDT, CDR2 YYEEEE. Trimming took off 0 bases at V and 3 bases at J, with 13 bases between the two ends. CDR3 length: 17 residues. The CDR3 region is CASSLGGSGDYNSPLHF. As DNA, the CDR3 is TGTGCCAGCAGCTTGGGTGGGTCGGGAGACTATAATTCACCCCTCCACTTT. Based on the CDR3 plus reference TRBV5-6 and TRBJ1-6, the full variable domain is DAGVTQSPTHLIKTRGQQVTLRCSPKSGHDTVSWYQQALGQGPQFIFQYYEEEERQRGNFPDRFSGHQFPNYSSELNVNALLLGDSALYLCASSLGGSGDYNSPLHFGNGTRLTVT.

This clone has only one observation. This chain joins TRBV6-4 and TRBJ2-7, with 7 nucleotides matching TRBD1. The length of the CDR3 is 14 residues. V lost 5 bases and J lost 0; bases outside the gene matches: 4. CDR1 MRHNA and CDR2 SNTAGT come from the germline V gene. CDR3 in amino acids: CASSWTGRSYEQYF. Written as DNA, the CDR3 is TGTGCCAGCAGTTGGACAGGCCGCTCCTACGAGCAGTACTTC.

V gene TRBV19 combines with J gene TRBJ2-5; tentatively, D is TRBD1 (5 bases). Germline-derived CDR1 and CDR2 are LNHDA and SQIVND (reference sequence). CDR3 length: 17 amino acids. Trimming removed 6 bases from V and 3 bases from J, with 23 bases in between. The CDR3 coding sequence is TGTGCCAGTAGCCGAAAGGGGCCGGCCGCAGAAAAAGAGACCCAGTACTTC. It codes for CASSRKGPAAEKETQYF. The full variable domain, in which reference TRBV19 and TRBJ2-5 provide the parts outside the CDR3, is DGGITQSPKYLFRKEGQNVTLSCEQNLNHDAMYWYRQDPGQGLRLIYYSQIVNDFQKGDIAEGYSVSREKKESFPLTVTSAQKNPTAFYLCASSRKGPAAEKETQYFGPGTRLLVL.

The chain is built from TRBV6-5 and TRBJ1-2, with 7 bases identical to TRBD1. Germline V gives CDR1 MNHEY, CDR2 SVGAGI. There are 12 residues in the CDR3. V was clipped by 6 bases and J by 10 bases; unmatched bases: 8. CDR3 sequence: CASRFPEGAYTF. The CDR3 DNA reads TGTGCCAGCAGGTTCCCCGAGGGGGCCTACACCTTC.

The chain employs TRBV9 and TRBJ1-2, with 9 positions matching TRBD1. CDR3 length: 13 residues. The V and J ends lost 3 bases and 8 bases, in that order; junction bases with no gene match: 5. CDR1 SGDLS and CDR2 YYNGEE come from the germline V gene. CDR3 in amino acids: CASSEGTGRGYTF. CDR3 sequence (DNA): TGTGCCAGCAGCGAGGGGACAGGGAGAGGCTACACCTTC.

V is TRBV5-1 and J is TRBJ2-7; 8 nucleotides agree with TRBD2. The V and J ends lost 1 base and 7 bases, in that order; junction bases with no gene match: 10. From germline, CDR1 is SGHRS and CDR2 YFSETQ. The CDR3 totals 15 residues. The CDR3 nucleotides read TGCGCCAGCAGCTTGTTAGCGGGGAGAGTAGGGGAGCAGTACTTC. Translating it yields CASSLLAGRVGEQYF.

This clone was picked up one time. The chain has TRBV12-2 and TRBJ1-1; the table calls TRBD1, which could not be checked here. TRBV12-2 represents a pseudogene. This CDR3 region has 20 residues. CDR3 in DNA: TGTGCAAGTCGCTTAGATCGGACAGGGGGTTTTAGTCGGGGGAACACTGAAGCTTTCTTT. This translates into CASRLDRTGGFSRGNTEAFF.

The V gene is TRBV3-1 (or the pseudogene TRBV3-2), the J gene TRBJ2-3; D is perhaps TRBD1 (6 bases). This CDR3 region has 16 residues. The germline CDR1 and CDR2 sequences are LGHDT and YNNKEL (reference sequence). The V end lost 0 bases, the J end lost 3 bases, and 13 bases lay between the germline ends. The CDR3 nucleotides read TGTGCCAGCAGCCAAGATTGGCAGGGGTCGACAGATACGCAGTATTTT. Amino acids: CASSQDWQGSTDTQYF.

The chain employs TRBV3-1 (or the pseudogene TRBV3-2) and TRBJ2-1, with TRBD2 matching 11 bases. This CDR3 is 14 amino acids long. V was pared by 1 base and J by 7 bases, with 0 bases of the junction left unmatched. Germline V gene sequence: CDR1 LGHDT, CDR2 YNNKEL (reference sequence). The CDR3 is CASSQGTSGNEQFF. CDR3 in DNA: TGTGCCAGCAGCCAAGGGACTAGCGGGAATGAGCAGTTCTTC.

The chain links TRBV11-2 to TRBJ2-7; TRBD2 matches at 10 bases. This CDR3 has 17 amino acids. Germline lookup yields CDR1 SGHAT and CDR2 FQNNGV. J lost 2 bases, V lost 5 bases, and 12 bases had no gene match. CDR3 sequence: CASSRQVVAGGPYEQYF. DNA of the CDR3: TGTGCCAGCAGCCGCCAGGTGGTAGCGGGGGGACCCTACGAGCAGTACTTC.

The CDR3 region is CAWSVRDRVIGYTF. The CDR3 nucleotides are TGTGCCTGGAGTGTTAGGGACAGGGTTATCGGCTACACCTTC. The genes are TRBV30 and TRBJ1-2, with 9 nucleotides matching TRBD1. With V trimmed by 0 bases and J by 8 bases, 7 bases remained unmatched. Germline loops: CDR1 GTSNPN, CDR2 SVGIG (reference sequence). The CDR3 totals 14 residues.

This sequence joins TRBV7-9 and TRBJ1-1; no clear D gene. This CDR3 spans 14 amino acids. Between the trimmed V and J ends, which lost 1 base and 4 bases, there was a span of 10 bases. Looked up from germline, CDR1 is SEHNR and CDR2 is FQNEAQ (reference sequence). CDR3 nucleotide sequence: TGTGCCAGCAGCTTAGATATCCGGAGCACTGAAGCTTTCTTT. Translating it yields CASSLDIRSTEAFF.

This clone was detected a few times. The CDR3 DNA sequence: TGTGCCAGCAGCTCCGGAGCCGTTAATTCACCCCTCCACTTT. It yields the protein CASSSGAVNSPLHF. This chain joins TRBV7-3 and TRBJ1-6; D is uncertain. Germline CDR1 reads SGHTA; CDR2 reads FQGTGA. The CDR3 is 14 amino acids. Trimming cost V 4 bases and J 6 bases, with 10 bases left between them.